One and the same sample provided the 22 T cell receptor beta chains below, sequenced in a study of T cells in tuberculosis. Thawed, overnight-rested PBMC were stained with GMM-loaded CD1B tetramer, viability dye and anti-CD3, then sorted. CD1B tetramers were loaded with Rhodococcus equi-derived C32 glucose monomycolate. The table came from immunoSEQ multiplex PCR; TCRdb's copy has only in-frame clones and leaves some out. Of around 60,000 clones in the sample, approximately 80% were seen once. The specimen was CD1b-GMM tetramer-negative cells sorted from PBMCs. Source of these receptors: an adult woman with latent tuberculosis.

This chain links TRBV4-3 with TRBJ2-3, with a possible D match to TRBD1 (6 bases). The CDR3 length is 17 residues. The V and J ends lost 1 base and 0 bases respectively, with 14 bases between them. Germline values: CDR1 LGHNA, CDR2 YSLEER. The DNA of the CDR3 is TGCGCCAGCAGCCAAGGATTGGCAGGGGCCAGCACAGATACGCAGTATTTT. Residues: CASSQGLAGASTDTQYF.

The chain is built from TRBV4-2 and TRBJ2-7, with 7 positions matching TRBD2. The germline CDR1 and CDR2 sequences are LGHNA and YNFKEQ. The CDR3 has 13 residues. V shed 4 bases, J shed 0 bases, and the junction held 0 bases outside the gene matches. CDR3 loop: CASSPSGSYEQYF. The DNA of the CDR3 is TGTGCCAGCAGCCCTAGCGGCTCCTACGAGCAGTACTTC.

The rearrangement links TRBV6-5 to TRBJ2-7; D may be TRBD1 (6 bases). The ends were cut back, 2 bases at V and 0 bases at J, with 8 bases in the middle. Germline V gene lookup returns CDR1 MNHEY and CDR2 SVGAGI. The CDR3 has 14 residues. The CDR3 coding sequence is TGTGCCAGCAGTTACGCAGGGGACTCCTACGAGCAGTACTTC. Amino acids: CASSYAGDSYEQYF.

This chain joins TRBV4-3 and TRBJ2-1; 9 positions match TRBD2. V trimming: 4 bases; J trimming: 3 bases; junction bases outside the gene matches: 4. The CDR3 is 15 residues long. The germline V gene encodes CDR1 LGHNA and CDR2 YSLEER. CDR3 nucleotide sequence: TGCGCCAGCAGCCTTAGCGGGGGCGACTACAATGAGCAGTTCTTC. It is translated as CASSLSGGDYNEQFF.

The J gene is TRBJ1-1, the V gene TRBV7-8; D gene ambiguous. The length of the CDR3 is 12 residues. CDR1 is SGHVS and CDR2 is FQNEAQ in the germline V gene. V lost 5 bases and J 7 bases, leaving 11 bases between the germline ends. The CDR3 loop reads CASSPYRDEAFF. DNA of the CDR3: TGTGCCAGCAGCCCCTATAGAGATGAAGCTTTCTTT.

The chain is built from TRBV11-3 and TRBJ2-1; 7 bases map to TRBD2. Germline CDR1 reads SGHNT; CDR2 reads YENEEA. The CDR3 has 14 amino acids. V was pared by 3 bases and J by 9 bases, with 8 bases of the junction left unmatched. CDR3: CASSLTVGGGEQFF. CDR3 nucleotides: TGTGCCAGCAGCTTGACGGTTGGGGGGGGTGAGCAGTTCTTC.

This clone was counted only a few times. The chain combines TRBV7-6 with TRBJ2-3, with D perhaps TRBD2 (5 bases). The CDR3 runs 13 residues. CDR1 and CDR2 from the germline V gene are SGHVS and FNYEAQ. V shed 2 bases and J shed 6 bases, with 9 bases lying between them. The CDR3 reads CASSLSRGDTQYF. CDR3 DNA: TGTGCCAGCAGCTTATCCCGAGGGGATACGCAGTATTTT. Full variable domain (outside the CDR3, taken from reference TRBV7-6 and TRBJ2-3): GAGVSQSPRYKVTKRGQDVALRCDPISGHVSLYWYRQALGQGPEFLTYFNYEAQQDKSGLPNDRFSAERPEGSISTLTIQRTEQRDSAMYRCASSLSRGDTQYFGPGTRLTVL.

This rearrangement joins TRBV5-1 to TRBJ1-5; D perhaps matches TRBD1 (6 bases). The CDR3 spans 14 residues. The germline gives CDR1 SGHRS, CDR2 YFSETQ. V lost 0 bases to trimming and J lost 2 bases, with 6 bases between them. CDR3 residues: CASSLEGGNQPQHF. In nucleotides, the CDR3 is TGCGCCAGCAGCTTGGAGGGGGGCAATCAGCCCCAGCATTTT. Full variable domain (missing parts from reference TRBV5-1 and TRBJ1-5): KAGVTQTPRYLIKTRGQQVTLSCSPISGHRSVSWYQQTPGQGLQFLFEYFSETQRNKGNFPGRFSGRQFSNSRSEMNVSTLELGDSALYLCASSLEGGNQPQHFGDGTRLSIL.

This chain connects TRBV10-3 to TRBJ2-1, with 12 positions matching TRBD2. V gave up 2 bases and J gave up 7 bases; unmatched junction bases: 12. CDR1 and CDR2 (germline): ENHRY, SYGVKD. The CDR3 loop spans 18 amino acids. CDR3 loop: CAISEPPGLAGNGNEQFF. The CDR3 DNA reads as TGTGCCATCAGTGAGCCTCCCGGACTAGCGGGAAATGGGAATGAGCAGTTCTTC.

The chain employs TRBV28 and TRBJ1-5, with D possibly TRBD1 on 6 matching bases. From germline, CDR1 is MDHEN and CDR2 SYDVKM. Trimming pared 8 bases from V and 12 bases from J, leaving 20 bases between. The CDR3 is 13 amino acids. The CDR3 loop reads CASGRGGAPLQHF. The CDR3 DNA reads TGTGCCAGCGGCCGGGGGGGGGCCCCCCTCCAGCATTTT.

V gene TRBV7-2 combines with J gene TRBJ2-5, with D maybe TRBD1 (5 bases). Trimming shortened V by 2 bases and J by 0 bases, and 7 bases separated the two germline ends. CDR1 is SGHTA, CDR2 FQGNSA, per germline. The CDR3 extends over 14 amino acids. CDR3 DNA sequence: TGTGCCAGCAGCTTACCAGGGTACCAAGAGACCCAGTACTTC. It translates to CASSLPGYQETQYF.

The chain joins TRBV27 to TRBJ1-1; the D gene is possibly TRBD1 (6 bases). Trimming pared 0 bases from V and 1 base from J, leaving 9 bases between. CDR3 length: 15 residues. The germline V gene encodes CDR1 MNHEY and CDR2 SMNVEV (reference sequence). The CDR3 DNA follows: TGTGCCAGCAGTTTATCGATACAGGGGAACACTGAAGCTTTCTTT. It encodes CASSLSIQGNTEAFF.

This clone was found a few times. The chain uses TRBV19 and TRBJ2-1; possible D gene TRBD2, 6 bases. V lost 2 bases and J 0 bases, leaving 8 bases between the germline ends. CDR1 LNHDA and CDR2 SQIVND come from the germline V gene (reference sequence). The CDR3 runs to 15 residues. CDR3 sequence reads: CASSIRGSSYNEQFF. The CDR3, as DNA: TGTGCCAGTAGTATACGGGGGAGCTCCTACAATGAGCAGTTCTTC.

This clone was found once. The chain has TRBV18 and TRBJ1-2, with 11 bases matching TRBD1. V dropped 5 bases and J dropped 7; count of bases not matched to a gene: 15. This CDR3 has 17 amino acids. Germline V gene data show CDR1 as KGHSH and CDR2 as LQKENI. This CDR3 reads CASSSNSLGQGASGYTF. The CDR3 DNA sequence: TGTGCCAGCTCATCCAATTCCCTCGGACAGGGGGCGTCTGGCTACACCTTC.

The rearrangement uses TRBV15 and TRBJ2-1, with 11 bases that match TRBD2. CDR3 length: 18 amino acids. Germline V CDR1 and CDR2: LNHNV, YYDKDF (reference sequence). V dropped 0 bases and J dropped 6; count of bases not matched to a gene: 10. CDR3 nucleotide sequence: TGTGCCACCAGCAGAGATCGGATTAGCGGGGGGGCTAGCAATGAGCAGTTCTTC. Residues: CATSRDRISGGASNEQFF.

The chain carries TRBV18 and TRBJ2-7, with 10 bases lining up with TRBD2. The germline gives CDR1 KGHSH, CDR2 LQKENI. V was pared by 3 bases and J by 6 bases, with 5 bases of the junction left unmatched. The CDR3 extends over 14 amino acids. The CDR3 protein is CASSPGASGGEQYF. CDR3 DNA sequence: TGTGCCAGCTCACCGGGGGCTAGCGGGGGCGAGCAGTACTTC.

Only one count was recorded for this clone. For the CDR3, the DNA is TGTGCCAGCAGTTCTAAGGGCCGACTAAGGTTCTCCTACAATGAGCAGTTCTTC. Translated: CASSSKGRLRFSYNEQFF. The chain uses TRBV7-2 and TRBJ2-1; D possibly corresponds to TRBD2 (5 bases). Germline-derived CDR1 and CDR2 are SGHTA and FQGNSA. The V end was cut by 6 bases, the J end by 0 bases, with 21 bases between. This CDR3 has 18 amino acids.

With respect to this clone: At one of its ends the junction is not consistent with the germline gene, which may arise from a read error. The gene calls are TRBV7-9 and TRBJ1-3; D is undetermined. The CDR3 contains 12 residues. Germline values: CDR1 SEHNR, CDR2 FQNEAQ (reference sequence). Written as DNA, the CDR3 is TGTGCCAGCAGCTTAGCCCGGGAGGGTTCAGCCTTT. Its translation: CASSLAREGSAF.

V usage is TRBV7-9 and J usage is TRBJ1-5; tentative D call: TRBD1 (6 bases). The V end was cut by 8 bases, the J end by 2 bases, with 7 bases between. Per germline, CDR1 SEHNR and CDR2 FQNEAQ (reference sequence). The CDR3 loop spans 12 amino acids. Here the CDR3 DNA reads TGTGCCAGCGGGGGCGGCAATCAGCCCCAGCATTTT. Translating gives CASGGGNQPQHF.

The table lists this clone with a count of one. The CDR3 region is CASSSPLTGLNNEQFF. The CDR3 coding sequence is TGTGCCAGCAGTTCCCCCCTTACGGGACTGAACAATGAGCAGTTCTTC. The rearrangement uses TRBV2 and TRBJ2-1; D may be TRBD2 (6 bases). Per germline, CDR1 SNHLY and CDR2 FYNNEI. V lost 5 bases to trimming and J lost 5 bases, with 19 bases between them. This CDR3 spans 16 amino acids.

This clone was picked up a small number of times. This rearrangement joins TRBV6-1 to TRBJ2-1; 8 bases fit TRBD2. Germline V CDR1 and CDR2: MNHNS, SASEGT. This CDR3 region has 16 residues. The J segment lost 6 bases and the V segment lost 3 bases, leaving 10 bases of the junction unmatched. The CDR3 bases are TGTGCCAGCAGTGATGGAGCGGGAGATCCTGTCAATGAGCAGTTCTTC. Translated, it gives CASSDGAGDPVNEQFF.

The CDR3 reads CASSKPLIRQGHPLGLFF. As DNA, the CDR3 is TGTGCCAGTAGTAAACCCCTTATCAGACAGGGGCACCCGTTAGGACTGTTTTTT. V usage is TRBV19 and J usage is TRBJ1-4; 8 nucleotides line up with TRBD1. V was pared by 4 bases and J by 13 bases, with 23 bases of the junction left unmatched. CDR3 length: 18 residues. Germline CDR1 is LNHDA and CDR2 is SQIVND (reference sequence).